These 17 T cell receptor beta chains share one sample of origin, sequenced in a study of blood T cell repertoires in COVID-19. Produced via immunoSEQ multiplex PCR; TCRdb's table is partial and in-frame only. In the table there are hundreds of thousands of clones, 86% of which are singletons. The sequenced sample was peripheral blood. These receptors came from a middle-aged man with COVID-19, enrolled during active disease.

The table lists this clone with a few counts. The chain uses TRBV3-1 (or the pseudogene TRBV3-2) and TRBJ2-1, with 8 bases that match TRBD2. After removal of 4 bases from V and 3 bases from J, the junction contained 5 bases not matched to a gene. Germline-derived CDR1 and CDR2 are LGHDT and YNNKEL (reference sequence). This CDR3 region has 15 residues. As DNA, the CDR3 is TGTGCCAGCAGCCTTCCCGGGACTAGCTACAATGAGCAGTTCTTC. This encodes CASSLPGTSYNEQFF.

V gene TRBV11-2 combines with J gene TRBJ1-2; 9 bases are shared with TRBD1. The germline CDR1 and CDR2 sequences are SGHAT and FQNNGV. With 5 bases clipped from V and 8 bases from J, the junction kept 9 bases outside the gene matches. The CDR3 is 14 residues long. CDR3: CASSAQQGAGGYTF. DNA of the CDR3: TGTGCCAGCAGCGCTCAACAGGGGGCAGGGGGCTACACCTTC.

V gene TRBV9 combines with J gene TRBJ1-2, with 7 nucleotides matching TRBD1. The V segment lost 0 bases and the J segment 4 bases; nucleotides outside the gene matches: 9. This CDR3 has 16 residues. The germline V gene has CDR1 SGDLS and CDR2 YYNGEE. DNA for the CDR3: TGTGCCAGCAGCGTAGGTAGGGACAGACAAGGCTATGGCTACACCTTC. It specifies CASSVGRDRQGYGYTF.

The gene calls are TRBV24-1 and TRBJ2-6, with 10 positions matching TRBD1. V trimming: 3 bases; J trimming: 0 bases; junction bases outside the gene matches: 1. Germline CDR1 and CDR2: KGHDR and SFDVKD. The CDR3 extends over 17 amino acids. The CDR3 sequence is CATSDGTGVSGANVLTF. In DNA form, the CDR3 reads TGTGCCACCAGTGATGGGACAGGGGTCTCTGGGGCCAACGTCCTGACTTTC.

J is TRBJ2-1 and V is TRBV7-9; weak D call: TRBD2 (5 bases). CDR1 is SEHNR and CDR2 is FQNEAQ in the germline V gene (reference sequence). The CDR3 extends over 13 amino acids. Trimming pared 6 bases from V and 2 bases from J, leaving 8 bases between. CDR3 sequence reads: CASSDGTYNEQFF. CDR3 coding DNA: TGTGCCAGCAGTGACGGGACCTACAATGAGCAGTTCTTC.

As concerns this clone: One end of the junction fails to match germline, which may point to a read error. DNA for the CDR3: TGTGCCAGCAGATTATTTGGACAGAGCTCTTATGGCTACACCTTC. Protein product: CASRLFGQSSYGYTF. V and J are TRBV28 and TRBJ1-2; D possibly corresponds to TRBD1 (6 bases). The germline CDR1 and CDR2 sequences are MDHEN and SYDVKM. The length of the CDR3 is 15 residues.

The chain joins TRBV3-1 (or the pseudogene TRBV3-2) to TRBJ2-1, with 9 bases fitting TRBD1. Trimming at V came to 3 bases and at J to 0 bases, leaving 9 bases not matched to a gene. The CDR3 is 18 residues long. Germline V gene sequence: CDR1 LGHDT, CDR2 YNNKEL (reference sequence). This CDR3 reads CASSHSGTGTSSYNEQFF. CDR3 bases: TGTGCCAGCAGCCACTCCGGGACAGGGACCAGCTCCTACAATGAGCAGTTCTTC.

A few counts support this clone. The rearrangement joins TRBV5-1 to TRBJ1-1; 7 nucleotides line up with TRBD1. The CDR3 has 14 amino acids. The V gene end was trimmed by 5 bases and the J gene end by 5 bases; junction bases not matched to a gene: 9. Germline loops: CDR1 SGHRS, CDR2 YFSETQ. The CDR3 region has the DNA TGCGCCAGCAGTTTACAGGGGATGGGGACTGAAGCTTTCTTT. This encodes CASSLQGMGTEAFF.

This chain connects TRBV11-3 to TRBJ2-2, with 7 bases that match TRBD1. With 6 bases clipped from V and 2 bases from J, the junction kept 3 bases outside the gene matches. Germline loops: CDR1 SGHNT, CDR2 YENEEA. This CDR3 has 14 residues. CDR3 nucleotides: TGTGCCAGCAGACGGGACAGCAACACCGGGGAGCTGTTTTTT. It yields the protein CASRRDSNTGELFF.

The chain recombines TRBV30 with TRBJ2-1; tentatively, D is TRBD1 (6 bases). Trimming removed 1 base at V and 7 bases at J, with 14 bases between. CDR3 length: 14 amino acids. The V gene's germline CDR1 is GTSNPN and CDR2 SVGIG (reference sequence). The CDR3 loop reads CAWSGGTGRNEQFF. For the CDR3, the DNA is TGTGCCTGGAGTGGCGGAACAGGGCGAAATGAGCAGTTCTTC.

This clone was detected only a few times. The chain recombines TRBV30 with TRBJ1-3; D might be TRBD1 (5 bases). Trimming cost V 0 bases and J 4 bases, with 13 bases left between them. The CDR3 loop spans 15 amino acids. Germline CDR1 and CDR2: GTSNPN and SVGIG (reference sequence). In DNA form, the CDR3 reads TGTGCCTGGAGTGTCGGGGGGGGACTGGGAAACACCATATATTTT. This encodes CAWSVGGGLGNTIYF.

This clone appeared a single time. The genes are TRBV5-1 and TRBJ2-3, with D possibly TRBD1 on 5 matching bases. The CDR3 loop spans 17 amino acids. The germline V and J ends were trimmed by 4 bases and 5 bases, with 23 bases remaining between them. CDR1 and CDR2 from the germline V gene are SGHRS and YFSETQ. For the CDR3, the DNA is TGCGCCAGCAGCCCTCCCGACAGTACCCCCGCACAAGATACGCAGTATTTT. It specifies CASSPPDSTPAQDTQYF.

The chain recombines TRBV5-1 with TRBJ1-1; TRBD1 matches 8 bases. After removal of 5 bases from V and 4 bases from J, the junction contained 10 bases not matched to a gene. CDR3 length: 15 amino acids. CDR1 and CDR2 from the germline V gene are SGHRS and YFSETQ. CDR3 DNA: TGCGCCAGCAGAGACCTCCGACAGGGGAGCACTGAAGCTTTCTTT. Its translation: CASRDLRQGSTEAFF.

The rearrangement uses TRBV6-2 or TRBV6-3 and TRBJ2-7; 12 nucleotides agree with TRBD2. Germline V CDR1 and CDR2: MNHEY, SVGEGT. This CDR3 comprises 15 residues. V lost 0 bases, J lost 3 bases, and 0 bases stayed unmatched. The CDR3 spells CASSYSGLAGYEQYF. The DNA of the CDR3 is TGTGCCAGCAGTTACTCGGGACTAGCGGGCTACGAGCAGTACTTC.

J is TRBJ1-5 and V is TRBV10-1; the match to TRBD1 covers 9 bases. This CDR3 has 17 amino acids. Per germline, CDR1 WNHNN and CDR2 SYGVQD (reference sequence). The trim removed 4 bases at V and 0 bases at J, leaving 7 bases unmatched. The CDR3, as DNA: TGCGCCAGCAGTGTGGGACAGGGAGCGTATAGCAATCAGCCCCAGCATTTT. It specifies CASSVGQGAYSNQPQHF.

CDR3 in amino acids: CASSLIGGYTF. CDR3 bases: TGTGCCAGCAGTCTAATCGGTGGCTACACCTTC. V usage is TRBV28 and J usage is TRBJ1-2; no clear D gene. The CDR3 spans 11 residues. The germline V and J ends were trimmed by 5 bases and 7 bases, with 8 bases remaining between them. In germline, CDR1 is MDHEN, CDR2 SYDVKM.

This chain links TRBV13 with TRBJ1-1; 7 nucleotides match TRBD1. J gave up 0 bases and V 10 bases, and 8 bases lay outside the gene matches. This CDR3 has 14 residues. Germline V gene sequence: CDR1 PRHDT, CDR2 FYEKMQ (reference sequence). Written as DNA, the CDR3 is TGTGCCACCCACAGGGGCGGTATGAACACTGAAGCTTTCTTT. It is translated as CATHRGGMNTEAFF. Full variable domain (missing parts from reference TRBV13 and TRBJ1-1): AAGVIQSPRHLIKEKRETATLKCYPIPRHDTVYWYQQGPGQDPQFLISFYEKMQSDKGSIPDRFSAQQFSDYHSELNMSSLELGDSALYFCATHRGGMNTEAFFGQGTRLTVV.